These 21 T cell receptor beta chains were sequenced from one sample in a study of blood T cell repertoires in COVID-19. TCRdb's table, derived via immunoSEQ multiplex PCR, lists solely in-frame clones and lacks some. The sample records 100,000 to 130,000 clones, roughly 88% being singletons. The sequenced material came from peripheral blood. These receptors were taken from a man aged 45 to 65 with active or convalescent COVID-19.

The chain links TRBV6-4 to TRBJ2-3; 11 nucleotides match TRBD1. Per germline, CDR1 MRHNA and CDR2 SNTAGT. This CDR3 is built from 15 residues. The J segment lost 4 bases and the V segment lost 8 bases, leaving 8 bases of the junction unmatched. The CDR3 DNA is TGTGCCAGCGCTGCCGGGACAGGGGGACCAGATACGCAGTATTTT. Translating it yields CASAAGTGGPDTQYF.

Remarks on this clone: Other nucleotide sequences from this sample produce the same CDR3. V gene TRBV11-2 combines with J gene TRBJ2-7, with D maybe TRBD2 (6 bases). Per the germline V gene, CDR1 is SGHAT and CDR2 is FQNNGV. V lost 3 bases and J 2 bases, leaving 8 bases between the germline ends. The CDR3 spans 13 residues. The chain's CDR3 is CASSFRGTYEQYF. In DNA form, the CDR3 reads TGTGCCAGCAGCTTTCGCGGGACCTACGAGCAGTACTTC.

The chain has TRBV28 and TRBJ1-4; tentatively, D is TRBD1 (6 bases). Germline V gives CDR1 MDHEN, CDR2 SYDVKM. The CDR3 runs 14 residues. V lost 5 bases, J lost 8 bases, and 15 bases lay in between. In DNA form, the CDR3 reads TGTGCCAGCAGTACGACAGGCTTTCGCGAAAAACTGTTTTTT. Protein: CASSTTGFREKLFF.

This clone was recorded only once. The chain couples TRBV5-1 to TRBJ1-1; no reliable D call. Trimming stripped 5 bases from V and 1 base from J, with 15 bases between. Germline V gives CDR1 SGHRS, CDR2 YFSETQ. CDR3 length equals 15 residues. The CDR3 loop is CASRFSTSSNTEAFF. In nucleotides, the CDR3 is TGCGCCAGCAGGTTCTCGACAAGCTCGAACACTGAAGCTTTCTTT.

The CDR3 is CASSIEADSNQPQHF. For the CDR3, the DNA is TGTGCCAGTAGTATCGAGGCTGATAGCAATCAGCCCCAGCATTTT. The rearrangement uses TRBV19 and TRBJ1-5; D uncertain. This CDR3 is 15 amino acids long. The germline V gene has CDR1 LNHDA and CDR2 SQIVND (reference sequence). The V gene lost 3 bases and the J gene lost 0 bases, with 9 bases spanning the gap.

This clone showed up just once. V usage is TRBV7-2 and J usage is TRBJ2-1, with D possibly being TRBD2 (5 bases). Germline CDR1 is SGHTA and CDR2 is FQGNSA. V lost 5 bases, J lost 7 bases, and 12 bases lay in between. This CDR3 has 13 residues. CDR3 protein: CASSPRGGNEQFF. In DNA form, the CDR3 reads TGTGCCAGCAGCCCCCGGGGTGGGAATGAGCAGTTCTTC.

The chain couples TRBV6-5 to TRBJ1-1; 10 positions match TRBD1. After removal of 7 bases from V and 5 bases from J, the junction contained 4 bases not matched to a gene. The CDR3 covers 13 residues. CDR1 is MNHEY, CDR2 SVGAGI, per germline. This CDR3 reads CASTDRGLTEAFF. CDR3 sequence (DNA): TGTGCCAGCACAGACAGGGGGCTGACTGAAGCTTTCTTT.

V usage is TRBV5-4 and J usage is TRBJ2-1, with TRBD2 identical over 10 bases. The CDR3 extends over 14 amino acids. Germline V gene data show CDR1 as SGHNT and CDR2 as YYREEE (reference sequence). Trimming cost V 2 bases and J 6 bases; bases outside gene matches: 2. Here the CDR3 DNA reads TGTGCCAGCAGCTTACCTAGCGGGGGCAATGAGCAGTTCTTC. Translation: CASSLPSGGNEQFF.

The chain couples TRBV9 to TRBJ2-5; 10 positions match TRBD2. The CDR3 is 18 residues long. CDR1 SGDLS and CDR2 YYNGEE come from the germline V gene. V trimming: 3 bases; J trimming: 7 bases; junction bases outside the gene matches: 18. This chain's CDR3 is CASSERRGASGSPATQYF. CDR3 coding DNA: TGTGCCAGCAGCGAGAGGCGGGGGGCTAGCGGGAGCCCAGCGACCCAGTACTTC.

This sequence joins TRBV19 and TRBJ1-1; D not resolved. The ends were cut back, 4 bases at V and 0 bases at J, with 15 bases in the middle. Germline CDR1 is LNHDA and CDR2 is SQIVND (reference sequence). This CDR3 is 16 amino acids long. The CDR3 nucleotides are TGTGCCAGTAGTAGCACCCAACCGAGAATGAACACTGAAGCTTTCTTT. Translation gives CASSSTQPRMNTEAFF.

The rearrangement joins TRBV9 to TRBJ2-3; the D gene is possibly TRBD2 (5 bases). Germline V gene data show CDR1 as SGDLS and CDR2 as YYNGEE. The CDR3 has 16 amino acids. Deletions cut 0 bases from V and 2 bases from J, with 13 bases between. The CDR3 spells CASSVAASRSTDTQYF. The CDR3 nucleotides are TGTGCCAGCAGCGTAGCGGCTAGCCGATCCACAGATACGCAGTATTTT.

The chain is built from TRBV18 and TRBJ2-3, with 13 bases fitting TRBD2. The ends lost 0 bases at V and 1 base at J; junction bases unmatched: 4. Germline loops: CDR1 KGHSH, CDR2 LQKENI. The CDR3 covers 18 residues. The CDR3 nucleotides read TGTGCCAGCTCACCACCGAGGACTAGCGGGAGTGGCACAGATACGCAGTATTTT. This codes for CASSPPRTSGSGTDTQYF.

The chain links TRBV5-4 to TRBJ2-5, with 12 bases aligning to TRBD2. This CDR3 has 15 amino acids. Trimming cost V 1 base and J 5 bases; bases outside gene matches: 3. Germline CDR1 SGHNT, CDR2 YYREEE (reference sequence). CDR3 DNA sequence: TGTGCCAGCAGCTTGAGCCTAGCGGGGGGGGAGACCCAGTACTTC. Translating gives CASSLSLAGGETQYF.

Here the CDR3 DNA reads TGTGCCAGCAGTGAATTGAGACAGCAGAACACCGGGGAGCTGTTTTTT. This gives the protein CASSELRQQNTGELFF. The J gene is TRBJ2-2, the V gene TRBV6-1, with D possibly matching TRBD1 (5 bases). The CDR3 consists of 16 residues. Germline loops: CDR1 MNHNS, CDR2 SASEGT. V was pared by 2 bases and J by 1 base, with 11 bases between.

The genes are TRBV28 and TRBJ2-1; 11 bases are shared with TRBD2. With V trimmed by 6 bases and J by 6 bases, 4 bases remained unmatched. Germline CDR1 is MDHEN and CDR2 is SYDVKM. The CDR3 totals 14 residues. As DNA, the CDR3 is TGTGCCAGCAGGGGGACTAGCGGACTCAATGAGCAGTTCTTC. Translated: CASRGTSGLNEQFF. Together with reference TRBV28 and TRBJ2-1, the CDR3 gives the full variable domain: DVKVTQSSRYLVKRTGEKVFLECVQDMDHENMFWYRQDPGLGLRLIYFSYDVKMKEKGDIPEGYSVSREKKERFSLILESASTNQTSMYLCASRGTSGLNEQFFGPGTRLTVL.

A note on this clone: Other DNA sequences in the sample encode the same CDR3. The rearrangement joins TRBV11-2 to TRBJ2-7; TRBD2 agrees at 11 bases. Unmatched junction bases numbered 1, after V lost 1 base and J lost 2 bases. The length of the CDR3 is 15 residues. Germline V lookup: CDR1 SGHAT, CDR2 FQNNGV. CDR3 DNA: TGTGCCAGCAGCTTAGTTAGCGGGAGGGCCTACGAGCAGTACTTC. Residues: CASSLVSGRAYEQYF.

The rearrangement joins TRBV5-1 to TRBJ2-6; TRBD1 aligns across 11 bases. This CDR3 spans 21 amino acids. Germline V gene sequence: CDR1 SGHRS, CDR2 YFSETQ. V was clipped by 3 bases and J by 0 bases; unmatched bases: 14. CDR3 bases: TGCGCCAGCAGCTCCTTCGGACAGGGGGCGACTGCCCTCTCTGGGGCCAACGTCCTGACTTTC. This sequence encodes CASSSFGQGATALSGANVLTF. Complete variable domain (other parts from reference TRBV5-1 and TRBJ2-6): KAGVTQTPRYLIKTRGQQVTLSCSPISGHRSVSWYQQTPGQGLQFLFEYFSETQRNKGNFPGRFSGRQFSNSRSEMNVSTLELGDSALYLCASSSFGQGATALSGANVLTFGAGSRLTVL.

J is TRBJ2-7 and V is TRBV6-5; 10 positions agree with TRBD1. This CDR3 contains 14 residues. CDR1 is MNHEY, CDR2 SVGAGI, per germline. The V and J ends lost 4 bases and 4 bases, in that order; junction bases with no gene match: 4. CDR3 sequence reads: CASSSTGQGYEQYF. CDR3 nucleotide sequence: TGTGCCAGCAGTTCCACGGGACAGGGGTACGAGCAGTACTTC.

V is TRBV9 and J is TRBJ2-5; D gene ambiguous. The germline CDR1 and CDR2 sequences are SGDLS and YYNGEE. The CDR3 extends over 14 amino acids. Trimming pared 5 bases from V and 2 bases from J, leaving 13 bases between. The CDR3 is CASSLSWRQETQYF. The DNA of the CDR3 is TGTGCCAGCAGTTTGAGTTGGCGGCAAGAGACCCAGTACTTC. The variable domain in full, completed from reference TRBV9 and TRBJ2-5, reads DSGVTQTPKHLITATGQRVTLRCSPRSGDLSVYWYQQSLDQGLQFLIQYYNGEERAKGNILERFSAQQFPDLHSELNLSSLELGDSALYFCASSLSWRQETQYFGPGTRLLVL.

The chain uses TRBV4-1 and TRBJ2-1; TRBD2 aligns across 12 bases. V was pared by 4 bases and J by 5 bases, with 6 bases of the junction left unmatched. The germline gives CDR1 MGHRA, CDR2 YSYEKL. The CDR3 runs to 16 residues. For the CDR3, the DNA is TGCGCCAGCAGCCCCTGGACTAGCGGGGCCGACAATGAGCAGTTCTTC. This encodes CASSPWTSGADNEQFF.

This chain links TRBV6-2 or TRBV6-3 with TRBJ2-7; 7 nucleotides line up with TRBD1. Germline V gene lookup returns CDR1 MNHEY and CDR2 SVGEGT. After removal of 5 bases from V and 5 bases from J, the junction contained 3 bases not matched to a gene. The CDR3 contains 12 residues. The CDR3 bases are TGTGCCAGCAGTAACAGGGGTAACGAGCAGTACTTC. Translated, it gives CASSNRGNEQYF.